This T cell receptor (beta chain) came from a study of blood T cell repertoires in COVID-19. In the study's own analysis: Counts of nucleated cells, estimated from reference gene primer amplification, were obtained. This table comes from immunoSEQ multiplex PCR, and its TCRdb copy is limited to in-frame clones, with some not included. That table furnishes V, J and clone size, whereas the DNA furnished D and trimming. The table includes about 230,000 clones, roughly 88% detected once. Looked up from germline, CDR1 is SGHVS and CDR2 is FQNEAQ. Trimming removed 3 bases at V and 7 bases at J, with 16 bases between. The CDR3 runs 15 residues.

The TCR was taken from a woman aged 40 to 50 with acute COVID-19. Source material: PBMCs or T cells enriched from blood (not recorded which). V usage is TRBV7-8 and J usage is TRBJ1-3, with D perhaps TRBD1 (6 bases). CDR3 sequence: CASSFGTTTWNTIYF. As DNA, the CDR3 is TGTGCCAGCAGCTTCGGGACAACGACGTGGAACACCATATATTTT.